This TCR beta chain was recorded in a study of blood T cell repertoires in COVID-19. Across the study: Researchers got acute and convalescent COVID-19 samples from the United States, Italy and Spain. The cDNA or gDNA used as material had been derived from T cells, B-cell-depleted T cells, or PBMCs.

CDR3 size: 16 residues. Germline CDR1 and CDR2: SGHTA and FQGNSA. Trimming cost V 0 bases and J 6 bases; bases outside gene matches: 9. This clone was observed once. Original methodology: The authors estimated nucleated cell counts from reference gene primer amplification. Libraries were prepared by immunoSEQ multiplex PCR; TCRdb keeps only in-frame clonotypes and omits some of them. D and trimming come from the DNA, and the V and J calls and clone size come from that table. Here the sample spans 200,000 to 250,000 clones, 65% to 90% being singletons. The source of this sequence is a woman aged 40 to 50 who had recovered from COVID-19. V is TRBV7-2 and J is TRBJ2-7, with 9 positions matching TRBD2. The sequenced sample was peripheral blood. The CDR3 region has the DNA TGTGCCAGCAGCTTAGCGTCCCTAGCGGGGCGAGGCGAGCAGTACTTC. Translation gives CASSLASLAGRGEQYF. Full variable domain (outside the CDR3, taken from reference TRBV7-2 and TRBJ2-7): GAGVSQSPSNKVTEKGKDVELRCDPISGHTALYWYRQSLGQGLEFLIYFQGNSAPDKSGLPSDRFSAERTGGSVSTLTIQRTQQEDSAVYLCASSLASLAGRGEQYFGPGTRLTVT.